Shown below are 10 T cell receptor beta chains from a single sample sequenced in a study of cytomegalovirus exposure and HLA in healthy donors. Vbeta (60) and Jbeta (13) primers were used in the PCR. Repertoires were generated with immunoSEQ multiplex PCR, while TCRdb's copy carries only in-frame clones and drops some. The table gives some 70,000 clones; the top ten clones make up 0.83% of it. Specimen: PBMCs. All receptors derive from a boy younger than 18 in good health and CMV-seronegative.

This chain joins TRBV5-4 and TRBJ1-6; TRBD1 agrees at 7 bases. V gave up 4 bases and J gave up 3 bases; unmatched junction bases: 4. Germline V lookup: CDR1 SGHNT, CDR2 YYREEE (reference sequence). CDR3 length equals 15 residues. The CDR3 spells CASSVGTVYNSPLHF. CDR3 DNA sequence: TGTGCCAGCAGCGTCGGGACAGTCTATAATTCACCCCTCCACTTT. The full variable domain, with the rest looked up from reference TRBV5-4 and TRBJ1-6, is ETGVTQSPTHLIKTRGQQVTLRCSSQSGHNTVSWYQQALGQGPQFIFQYYREEENGRGNFPPRFSGLQFPNYSSELNVNALELDDSALYLCASSVGTVYNSPLHFGNGTRLTVT.

This chain connects TRBV30 to TRBJ2-3; the D is unclear. Trimming stripped 2 bases from V and 1 base from J, with 7 bases between. Germline V gene sequence: CDR1 GTSNPN, CDR2 SVGIG (reference sequence). This CDR3 contains 13 residues. As DNA, the CDR3 is TGTGCCTGGAGTATCCAGGGCACAGATACGCAGTATTTT. This encodes CAWSIQGTDTQYF.

This chain connects TRBV25-1 to TRBJ2-1; possibly TRBD2 for D (6 bases). The CDR3 runs to 17 residues. V was trimmed by 1 base and J by 0 bases, leaving 13 bases between them. Germline V gene lookup returns CDR1 MGHDK and CDR2 SYGVNS. The CDR3 is CASSESTGRSSYNEQFF. In nucleotides, the CDR3 is TGTGCCAGCAGTGAATCTACCGGGAGAAGCTCCTACAATGAGCAGTTCTTC.

The chain couples TRBV5-4 to TRBJ1-1; D is uncertain. Germline V CDR1 and CDR2: SGHNT, YYREEE (reference sequence). Trimming shortened V by 0 bases and J by 3 bases, and 9 bases separated the two germline ends. The CDR3 is 14 amino acids. CDR3 protein: CASSLAGFDTEAFF. The CDR3 nucleotides read TGTGCCAGCAGCTTGGCGGGTTTTGACACTGAAGCTTTCTTT.

V and J are TRBV19 and TRBJ2-7, with TRBD1 matching over 7 bases. The junction had 6 bases not matched to a gene; V was cut back by 1 base and J by 0 bases. CDR1 is LNHDA, CDR2 SQIVND, per germline (reference sequence). The CDR3 sequence is 16 residues long. The CDR3 sequence: CASSIGRGDSSYEQYF. CDR3 sequence (DNA): TGTGCCAGTAGTATAGGCCGAGGGGACAGCTCCTACGAGCAGTACTTC.

The rearrangement joins TRBV7-9 to TRBJ1-2, with TRBD1 identical over 10 bases. The CDR3 runs 14 residues. CDR1 and CDR2 from the germline V gene are SEHNR and FQNEAQ (reference sequence). With V trimmed by 5 bases and J by 3 bases, 3 bases remained unmatched. The CDR3 nucleotides are TGTGCCAGCAGCGACAGGGGGCAAGACTATGGCTACACCTTC. Residues: CASSDRGQDYGYTF. The variable domain in full, completed from reference TRBV7-9 and TRBJ1-2, reads DTGVSQNPRHKITKRGQNVTFRCDPISEHNRLYWYRQTLGQGPEFLTYFQNEAQLEKSRLLSDRFSAERPKGSFSTLEIQRTEQGDSAMYLCASSDRGQDYGYTFGSGTRLTVV.

The V and J genes are TRBV2 and TRBJ1-2; D not certain. Looked up from germline, CDR1 is SNHLY and CDR2 is FYNNEI. V gave up 6 bases and J gave up 4 bases, with 6 bases separating them. The CDR3 length is 11 residues. CDR3 region: CASSLLYGYTF. DNA of the CDR3: TGTGCCAGCAGCTTACTCTATGGCTACACCTTC.

This chain connects TRBV4-1 to TRBJ2-3, with a possible D match to TRBD2 (6 bases). Per germline, CDR1 MGHRA and CDR2 YSYEKL. Trimming removed 2 bases from V and 2 bases from J, with 11 bases in between. The CDR3 has 15 residues. CDR3 region: CASSQRTTPTDTQYF. The CDR3 region has the DNA TGCGCCAGCAGCCAACGGACTACCCCCACAGATACGCAGTATTTT.

This chain links TRBV30 with TRBJ1-2; D is unclear. The CDR3 length is 11 residues. V dropped 3 bases and J dropped 4 bases, with 6 bases sitting between them. The germline V gene encodes CDR1 GTSNPN and CDR2 SVGIG (reference sequence). CDR3 amino acids: CAWRESYGYTF. CDR3 nucleotide sequence: TGTGCCTGGAGGGAGAGCTATGGCTACACCTTC.

V gene TRBV5-1 combines with J gene TRBJ2-7, with 9 nucleotides matching TRBD1. Germline V gene lookup returns CDR1 SGHRS and CDR2 YFSETQ. V lost 5 bases and J lost 0; bases outside the gene matches: 6. The CDR3 loop spans 15 amino acids. The CDR3 sequence: CASRGQGPSSYEQYF. CDR3 bases: TGCGCCAGCAGAGGACAGGGGCCGAGCTCCTACGAGCAGTACTTC.